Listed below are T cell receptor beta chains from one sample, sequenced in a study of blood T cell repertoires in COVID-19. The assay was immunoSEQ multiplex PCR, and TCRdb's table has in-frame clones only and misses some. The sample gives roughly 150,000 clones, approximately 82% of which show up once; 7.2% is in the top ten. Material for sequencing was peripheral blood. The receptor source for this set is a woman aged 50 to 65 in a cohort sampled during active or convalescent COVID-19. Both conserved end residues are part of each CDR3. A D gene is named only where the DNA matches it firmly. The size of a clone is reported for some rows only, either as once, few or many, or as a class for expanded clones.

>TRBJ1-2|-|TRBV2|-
CASSEISSSF
TGTGCCAGCAGTGAAATTTCCTCTTCCTTC
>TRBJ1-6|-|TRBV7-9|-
CASSRGAGNSPLHF
TGTGCCAGCAGCCGAGGTGCTGGTAATTCACCCCTCCACTTT
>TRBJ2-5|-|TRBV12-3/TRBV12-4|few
CASSGLPQETQYF
TGTGCCAGCAGTGGACTCCCACAAGAGACCCAGTACTTC
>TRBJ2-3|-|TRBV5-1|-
CASSLDSGSTDTQYF
TGCGCCAGCAGCTTGGATAGCGGTAGCACAGATACGCAGTATTTT
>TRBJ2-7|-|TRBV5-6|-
CASSLHGGYEQYF
TGTGCCAGCAGCTTGCACGGAGGCTACGAGCAGTACTTC
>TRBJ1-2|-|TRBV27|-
CASSFSGTPNYGYTF
TGTGCCAGCAGTTTCAGCGGGACACCGAACTATGGCTACACCTTC
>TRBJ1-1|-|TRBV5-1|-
CASSLSGVQDTEAFF
TGCGCCAGCAGCTTGTCGGGGGTTCAGGACACTGAAGCTTTCTTT
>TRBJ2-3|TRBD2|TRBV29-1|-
CSVGLAGSTDTQYF
TGCAGCGTTGGACTAGCGGGTTCCACAGATACGCAGTATTTT
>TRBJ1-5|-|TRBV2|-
CASSGEVNQPQHF
TGTGCCAGCAGTGGGGAGGTCAATCAGCCCCAGCATTTT
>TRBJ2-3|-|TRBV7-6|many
CASSLAAGGPADTQYF
TGTGCCAGCAGCTTAGCTGCCGGGGGGCCGGCAGATACGCAGTATTTT
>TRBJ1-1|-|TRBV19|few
CASTLAGTEAFF
TGTGCCAGTACCCTAGCGGGCACTGAAGCTTTCTTT
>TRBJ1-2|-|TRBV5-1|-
CASSLANYAGDSSQHYGYTF
TGCGCCAGCAGCTTGGCCAATTATGCAGGGGATTCGTCGCAGCACTATGGCTACACCTTC
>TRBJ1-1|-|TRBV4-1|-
CASSQPSGSVAFF
TGCGCCAGCAGCCAACCCTCGGGGTCGGTAGCTTTCTTT
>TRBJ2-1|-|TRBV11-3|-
CASSSYLGYEQFF
TGTGCCAGCAGCTCCTATCTAGGATATGAGCAGTTCTTC
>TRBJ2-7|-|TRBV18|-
CASSPMTSGEQYF
TGTGCCAGCTCACCAATGACTAGTGGAGAGCAGTACTTC
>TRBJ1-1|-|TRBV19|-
CASSRPRVNTEAFF
TGTGCCAGTAGTAGACCCCGGGTGAACACTGAAGCTTTCTTT
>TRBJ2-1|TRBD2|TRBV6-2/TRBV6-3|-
CASSSTGGYWDEQFF
TGTGCCAGCAGTTCGACGGGGGGGTATTGGGATGAGCAGTTCTTC
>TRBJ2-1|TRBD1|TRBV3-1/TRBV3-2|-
CASSLSGTGINEQFF
TGTGCCAGCAGCCTGTCCGGGACAGGGATTAATGAGCAGTTCTTC
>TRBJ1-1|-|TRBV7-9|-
CASSLAFYVELNTEAFF
TGTGCCAGCAGCTTAGCGTTCTACGTTGAACTGAACACTGAAGCTTTCTTT
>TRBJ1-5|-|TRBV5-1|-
CASSLALGGPQHF
TGCGCCAGCAGCTTGGCCCTGGGGGGACCCCAGCATTTT
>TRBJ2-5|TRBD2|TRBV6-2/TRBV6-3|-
CASSYYDAGTSEAQYF
TGTGCCAGCAGTTACTATGACGCCGGGACTAGCGAAGCCCAGTACTTC
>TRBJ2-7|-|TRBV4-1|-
CASSRTVSGDYEQYF
TGCGCCAGCAGCAGGACAGTATCCGGCGACTACGAGCAGTACTTC
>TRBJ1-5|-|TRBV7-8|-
CASSFLGRDSNQPQHF
TGTGCCAGCAGCTTTCTGGGCAGGGATAGCAATCAGCCCCAGCATTTT
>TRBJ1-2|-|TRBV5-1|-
CASSPQGTRTYGYTF
TGCGCCAGCAGCCCTCAGGGAACACGGACCTATGGCTACACCTTC
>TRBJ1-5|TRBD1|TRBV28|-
CASSRQGYGNQPQHF
TGTGCCAGCAGTCGACAGGGGTATGGCAATCAGCCCCAGCATTTT
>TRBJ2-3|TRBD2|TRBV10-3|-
CAIRGLAGTDTQYF
TGTGCCATCAGGGGACTAGCGGGAACAGATACGCAGTATTTT
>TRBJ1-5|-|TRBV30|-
CAWRRQLSNQPQHF
TGTGCCTGGAGAAGACAGTTGAGCAATCAGCCCCAGCATTTT
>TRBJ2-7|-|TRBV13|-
CASSTTSVREQYF
TGTGCCAGCAGCACCACTAGTGTCCGTGAGCAGTACTTC
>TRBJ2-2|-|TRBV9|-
CASSVDWGVGAGELFF
TGTGCCAGCAGCGTAGATTGGGGAGTTGGAGCAGGGGAGCTGTTTTTT
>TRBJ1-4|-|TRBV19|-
CASSGRVVGEKLFF
TGTGCCAGTAGTGGCAGGGTAGTAGGCGAAAAACTGTTTTTT
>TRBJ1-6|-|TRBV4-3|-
CASSQVLTFETTPLHF
TGCGCCAGCAGCCAAGTCTTGACCTTCGAGACAACACCCCTCCACTTT
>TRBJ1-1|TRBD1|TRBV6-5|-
CASGQDMNTEAFF
TGTGCCAGCGGACAGGATATGAACACTGAAGCTTTCTTT
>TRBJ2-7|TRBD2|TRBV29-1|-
CSVVTGGSGEQYF
TGCAGCGTTGTCACGGGGGGGTCGGGGGAGCAGTACTTC
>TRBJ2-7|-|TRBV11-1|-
CASSLIQGNEQYF
TGTGCCAGCAGCTTAATACAGGGTAACGAGCAGTACTTC